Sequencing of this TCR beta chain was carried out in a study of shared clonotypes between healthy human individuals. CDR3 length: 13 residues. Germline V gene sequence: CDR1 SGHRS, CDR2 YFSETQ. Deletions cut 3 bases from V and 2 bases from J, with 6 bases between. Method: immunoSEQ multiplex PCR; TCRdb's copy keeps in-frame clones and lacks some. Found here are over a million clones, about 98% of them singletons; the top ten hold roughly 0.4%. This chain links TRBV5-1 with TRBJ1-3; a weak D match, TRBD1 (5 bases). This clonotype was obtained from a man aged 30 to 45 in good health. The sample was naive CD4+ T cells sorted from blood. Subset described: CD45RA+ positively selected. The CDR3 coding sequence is TGCGCCAGCAGCTGGGGACCTGGAAACACCATATATTTT. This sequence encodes CASSWGPGNTIYF.